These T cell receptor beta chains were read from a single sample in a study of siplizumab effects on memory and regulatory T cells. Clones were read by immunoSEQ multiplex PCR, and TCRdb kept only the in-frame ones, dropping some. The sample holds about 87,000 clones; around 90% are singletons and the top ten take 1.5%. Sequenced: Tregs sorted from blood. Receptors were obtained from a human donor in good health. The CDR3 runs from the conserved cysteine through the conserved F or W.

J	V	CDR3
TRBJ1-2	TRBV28	CASSFGGPYGYTF
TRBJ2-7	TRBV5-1	CASSLSGGQVLREQYF
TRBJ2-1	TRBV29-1	CSVENPGTSGGVRYNEQFF
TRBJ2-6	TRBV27	CASTGRSGANVLTF
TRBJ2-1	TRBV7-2	CASSLGRDYNEQFF
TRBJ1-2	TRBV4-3	CASSQETGSFYGYTF
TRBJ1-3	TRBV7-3	CASSLGQGSNTIYF
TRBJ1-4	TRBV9	CASSPRPNEKLFF
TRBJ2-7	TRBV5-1	CASSLASGTSGTGERYF
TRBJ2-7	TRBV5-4	CASSLTGGGYYEQYF
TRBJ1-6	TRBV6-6	CASQGRSSYNSPLHF
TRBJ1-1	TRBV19	CASSSDRADTEAFF
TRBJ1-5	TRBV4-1	CASSQAVGQLNQPQHF
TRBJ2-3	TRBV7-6	CASSLRQGTDTQYF
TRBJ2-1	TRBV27	CASSLSLGGKNEQFF
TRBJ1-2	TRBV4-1	CASSQGNYGYTF
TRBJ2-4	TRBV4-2	CASSQGGPGDKNIQYF
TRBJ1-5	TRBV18	CASSRDRDQPQHF
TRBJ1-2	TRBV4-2	CASSLTFDYGYTF
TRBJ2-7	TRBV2	CASSEARGSPRYEQYF
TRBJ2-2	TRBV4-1	CAGSPPDTFTGELFF
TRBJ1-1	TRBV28	CASSSLSGHINTEAFF
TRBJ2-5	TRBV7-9	CASSLGRTSGGKETQYF
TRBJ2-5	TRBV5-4	CASSLFVGETQYF
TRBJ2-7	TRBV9	CASSPYWGGAYEQYF
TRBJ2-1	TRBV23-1	CASSQSERGGCEQFF
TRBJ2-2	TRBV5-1	CASNLGLAGGIPGELFF
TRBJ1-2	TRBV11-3	CASSETGGYGYTF
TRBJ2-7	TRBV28	CASSPTFPYEQYF
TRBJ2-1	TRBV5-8	CASSTRHPGPKEQFF
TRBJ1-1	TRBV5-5	CASSLGLWAAQNTEAFF
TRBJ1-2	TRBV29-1	CSADGQSNYGYTF
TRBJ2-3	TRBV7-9	CASSGVSDTQYF
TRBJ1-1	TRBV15	CATSRGDTVNTEAFF
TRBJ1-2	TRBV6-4	CASYNRDRENNYGYTF
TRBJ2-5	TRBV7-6	CASSPNPGLAGGRTQYF
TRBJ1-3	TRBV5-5	CASSWDSPSTIYF